These 28 T cell receptor beta chains were sequenced from one sample in a study of CD8+CD57+ T cells in acquired aplastic anemia. Genomic DNA acted as the template from which TCR beta VDJ combination and CDR3 sequence profiling were carried out. TCRdb ran MiXCR on the reads and lists one entry per CDR3 protein. Of 180,000 or so distinct CDR3 sequences listed, around half are singletons. Sample: sorted CD4+, CD8+, or CD8+CD57+ T cells (not recorded which) from PBMCs. These receptors were taken from a human donor in good health.

The V gene is TRBV28, the J gene TRBJ1-2; tentatively, D is TRBD1 (5 bases). V was pared by 7 bases and J by 7 bases, with 16 bases between. The CDR3 spans 13 residues. Germline CDR1 MDHEN, CDR2 SYDVKM. The CDR3 DNA is TGTGCCAGCAACTCGCGGGGACGAGGTGGCTACACCTTC. Protein: CASNSRGRGGYTF.

This clonotype was seen at least ten times. The chain employs TRBV20-1 and TRBJ2-7; TRBD2 matches at 9 bases. The CDR3 covers 16 residues. With V trimmed by 1 base and J by 4 bases, 11 bases remained unmatched. The germline gives CDR1 DFQATT, CDR2 SNEGSKA (reference sequence). This CDR3 is CSARGSFGTSLYEQYF. Written as DNA, the CDR3 is TGCAGTGCTAGAGGGAGTTTCGGGACTAGCTTATACGAGCAGTACTTC.

The chain carries TRBV5-4 and TRBJ1-2; no reliable D call. There are 13 residues in the CDR3. CDR1 and CDR2 (germline): SGHNT, YYREEE (reference sequence). The V gene lost 2 bases and the J gene lost 4 bases, with 9 bases spanning the gap. CDR3 DNA: TGTGCCAGCAGCTTTCCAGGCTTCTATGGCTACACCTTC. It translates to CASSFPGFYGYTF.

The V gene is TRBV7-8, the J gene TRBJ2-7; D is uncertain. The CDR3 length is 13 residues. Germline lookup yields CDR1 SGHVS and CDR2 FQNEAQ. V was shortened by 0 bases and J by 3 bases, with 6 bases between the two germline ends. The CDR3 DNA sequence: TGTGCCAGCAGCTTAGCGGCGTTCTACGAGCAGTACTTC. Translated, it gives CASSLAAFYEQYF.

For this clonotype: At one end the junction does not follow the germline gene, possibly because of a read error. The chain recombines TRBV10-2 with TRBJ1-3; perhaps TRBD1 as D (6 bases). The CDR3 has 14 residues. CDR1 is WSHSY, CDR2 SAAADI, per germline. The CDR3 loop reads CAIRFTGTGNTIYF. CDR3 nucleotide sequence: TGTGCCATCAGGTTCACAGGGACTGGAAACACCATATATTTT.

This clonotype was found a few times. The V gene is TRBV28, the J gene TRBJ2-2, with D possibly called TRBD1 or TRBD2 (6 bases each). Germline-derived CDR1 and CDR2 are MDHEN and SYDVKM. The length of the CDR3 is 15 residues. With 6 bases removed from V and 4 bases from J, the gap between germline ends came to 15 bases. The CDR3 DNA follows: TGTGCCAGCAGAGGCGGGGCACAGGGCACCGGGGAGCTGTTTTTT. Its translation is CASRGGAQGTGELFF.

In this sample, this clonotype turned up many times. The rearrangement joins TRBV7-9 to TRBJ2-1; TRBD2 matches 13 bases. The trim removed 5 bases at V and 15 bases at J, leaving 13 bases unmatched. There are 15 residues in the CDR3. In germline, CDR1 is SEHNR, CDR2 FQNEAQ (reference sequence). The CDR3 DNA sequence: TGTGCCAGCAGCGTGGAGGTATGGACTAGCGGGAGAATGTTCTTC. This codes for CASSVEVWTSGRMFF.

This chain joins TRBV19 and TRBJ1-2; a possible D gene is TRBD1 (6 bases). Germline V CDR1 and CDR2: LNHDA, SQIVND (reference sequence). CDR3 size: 13 residues. V lost 6 bases, J lost 10 bases, and 18 bases lay in between. This CDR3 reads CASRQAGEGIYTF. DNA for the CDR3: TGTGCCAGTAGGCAAGCAGGGGAAGGAATCTACACCTTC.

This clonotype was seen ten or more times. The genes are TRBV6-2 or TRBV6-3 and TRBJ2-7; 8 bases map to TRBD1. The CDR3 length is 13 residues. The trim removed 6 bases at V and 3 bases at J, leaving 4 bases unmatched. Looked up from germline, CDR1 is MNHEY and CDR2 is SVGEGT. The CDR3 nucleotides read TGTGCCAGCAGGGGACAGGTAATCTACGAGCAGTACTTC. It is translated as CASRGQVIYEQYF.

The chain is built from TRBV25-1 and TRBJ2-3, with TRBD2 identical over 8 bases. Trimming cost V 6 bases and J 5 bases; bases outside gene matches: 13. The germline V gene has CDR1 MGHDK and CDR2 SYGVNS. The CDR3 is 16 amino acids. The CDR3 here is CASSLGAGLVIDTQYF. CDR3 nucleotides: TGTGCCAGCAGCTTGGGGGCGGGACTAGTCATAGATACGCAGTATTTT.

This chain links TRBV11-1 with TRBJ2-1; the match to TRBD2 covers 9 bases. The CDR3 length is 14 residues. V trimming: 6 bases; J trimming: 10 bases; junction bases outside the gene matches: 10. CDR1 is SGHAT, CDR2 FQDESV, per germline (reference sequence). The CDR3: CASRNPGLAREQFF. The DNA of the CDR3 is TGTGCCAGCAGGAACCCGGGACTAGCAAGGGAGCAGTTCTTC. Supplemented by reference TRBV11-1 and TRBJ2-1, the full variable domain reads EAEVAQSPRYKITEKSQAVAFWCDPISGHATLYWYRQILGQGPELLVQFQDESVVDDSQLPKDRFSAERLKGVDSTLKIQPAELGDSAMYLCASRNPGLAREQFFGPGTRLTVL.

In this sample, this clonotype turned up many times. This chain connects TRBV20-1 to TRBJ1-6, with 8 bases lining up with TRBD1. After removal of 0 bases from V and 5 bases from J, the junction contained 6 bases not matched to a gene. This CDR3 region has 16 residues. The germline gives CDR1 DFQATT, CDR2 SNEGSKA (reference sequence). Here the CDR3 DNA reads TGCAGTGCTAGAGACCGCCCGGGACAGGATAATTCACCCCTCCACTTT. Translated: CSARDRPGQDNSPLHF.

CDR3 residues: CASSIAGENYGYTF. The CDR3 nucleotides are TGTGCCAGTAGTATAGCAGGAGAGAACTATGGCTACACCTTC. This chain connects TRBV19 to TRBJ1-2; D not resolved. V lost 1 base, J lost 2 bases, and 8 bases lay in between. The length of the CDR3 is 14 residues. In germline, CDR1 is LNHDA, CDR2 SQIVND (reference sequence).

In this sample, this clonotype turned up many times. J is TRBJ1-2 and V is TRBV7-9; tentative D call: TRBD1 (6 bases). The CDR3 is made up of 14 amino acids. V lost 5 bases, J lost 1 base, and 11 bases lay in between. CDR1 and CDR2 from the germline V gene are SEHNR and FQNEAQ (reference sequence). The CDR3 here is CASSQGGSNYGYTF. The CDR3 DNA sequence: TGTGCCAGCAGCCAAGGGGGGAGTAACTATGGCTACACCTTC.

This clonotype appeared a few times. The chain carries TRBV15 and TRBJ1-5, with D maybe TRBD1 (5 bases). CDR3 length equals 15 residues. The germline V gene has CDR1 LNHNV and CDR2 YYDKDF (reference sequence). Trimming took off 0 bases at V and 7 bases at J, with 13 bases between the two ends. CDR3 DNA: TGTGCCACCAGCAGAGATCTGGGGGATGGGCAGCCCCAGCATTTT. Translation gives CATSRDLGDGQPQHF.

This chain connects TRBV19 to TRBJ2-1, with a possible D match to TRBD1 (6 bases). Germline values: CDR1 LNHDA, CDR2 SQIVND (reference sequence). V was trimmed by 5 bases and J by 5 bases, leaving 13 bases between them. The CDR3 spans 14 residues. This CDR3 is CASSFAGTNNEQFF. Written as DNA, the CDR3 is TGTGCCAGTAGTTTCGCCGGGACAAACAATGAGCAGTTCTTC.

This clonotype has only a few counts. The chain combines TRBV10-3 with TRBJ2-2; TRBD2 matches at 13 bases. From germline, CDR1 is ENHRY and CDR2 SYGVKD. Trimming took 3 bases from V and 6 from J; bases not matched to a gene: 1. The CDR3 has 15 amino acids. CDR3 sequence (DNA): TGTGCCATCAGTGATGGGACTAGCGGGGCCGGGGAGCTGTTTTTT. Translation gives CAISDGTSGAGELFF.

Remarks on this clonotype: This may stem from a read error, because a much larger clone lies one nucleotide away. Because the CDR3 is missing its conserved closing phenylalanine or tryptophan, this is likely a read error. V is TRBV5-1 and J is TRBJ2-7; the match to TRBD1 covers 9 bases. V lost 0 bases, J lost 4 bases, and 8 bases stayed unmatched. Germline V gives CDR1 SGHRS, CDR2 YFSETQ. CDR3 length equals 16 residues. The CDR3 sequence is CASSLAWTGVVYEQYP. The CDR3 DNA is TGCGCCAGCAGCTTGGCCTGGACAGGGGTAGTTTACGAGCAGTACCCC.

In the case of this clonotype: A much larger clone lies a single base off, so this may be a read error. The CDR3 does not close with the conserved phenylalanine or tryptophan, likely indicating a read error. V is TRBV5-1 and J is TRBJ1-1; 10 nucleotides agree with TRBD1. There are 15 residues in the CDR3. V dropped 0 bases and J dropped 6; count of bases not matched to a gene: 5. CDR1 is SGHRS, CDR2 YFSETQ, per germline. The CDR3 DNA sequence: TGCGCCAGCAGCTTGGAGGGGACAGGGGTCTCTGAAGCTTTCTCT. As protein: CASSLEGTGVSEAFS.

This clonotype was recorded at least ten times. This chain connects TRBV4-2 to TRBJ2-1, with D perhaps given as TRBD1 or TRBD2 (5 bases each). Germline CDR1 reads LGHNA; CDR2 reads YNFKEQ. The ends were cut back, 3 bases at V and 7 bases at J, with 7 bases in the middle. This CDR3 is 12 amino acids long. The chain's CDR3 is CASSQRGNEQFF. CDR3 nucleotides: TGTGCCAGCAGCCAGAGGGGAAATGAGCAGTTCTTC.

The rearrangement joins TRBV20-1 to TRBJ2-5, with 9 bases matching TRBD2. CDR1 is DFQATT and CDR2 is SNEGSKA in the germline V gene (reference sequence). The CDR3 loop spans 16 amino acids. V lost 0 bases and J lost 4; bases outside the gene matches: 9. CDR3 amino acids: CSARDGGGVMGETQYF. CDR3 DNA: TGCAGTGCTAGAGATGGCGGGGGGGTGATGGGAGAGACCCAGTACTTC.

The chain links TRBV2 to TRBJ2-4; 12 bases are shared with TRBD2. Germline V lookup: CDR1 SNHLY, CDR2 FYNNEI. The CDR3 sequence is 21 residues long. Losses at the gene ends were 2 bases for V and 0 bases for J; bases not matched to a gene: 14. CDR3 loop: CASSEMASGRAPNLAKNIQYF. The CDR3 DNA is TGTGCCAGCAGTGAAATGGCTAGCGGGAGGGCCCCGAATTTAGCCAAAAACATTCAGTACTTC.

This clonotype was counted between two and nine times. The J gene is TRBJ2-2, the V gene TRBV4-1; 9 bases align to TRBD1. The V and J ends lost 1 base and 6 bases, in that order; junction bases with no gene match: 12. The CDR3 has 18 residues. Germline V lookup: CDR1 MGHRA, CDR2 YSYEKL. CDR3 loop: CASSQGPRDGQGSGELFF. CDR3 coding DNA: TGCGCCAGCAGCCAAGGTCCCCGGGATGGACAGGGGTCCGGGGAGCTGTTTTTT.

The rearrangement joins TRBV7-8 to TRBJ2-5; D possibly corresponds to TRBD1 (5 bases). Judging by the DNA end, TRBJ2-7 fits better; the J call may be wrong. The CDR3 contains 12 residues. CDR1 SGHVS and CDR2 FQNEAQ come from the germline V gene. This chain's CDR3 is CASSTQVGEQYF. The CDR3 DNA reads as TGTGCCAGCAGCACACAGGTGGGCGAGCAGTACTTC.

This clonotype appeared many times. The J gene is TRBJ2-7, the V gene TRBV12-3 or TRBV12-4; 9 nucleotides line up with TRBD1. Germline trimming cut 2 bases from V and 2 bases from J; bases unmatched to any gene: 10. The CDR3 sequence is 17 residues long. CDR3 bases: TGTGCCAGCAGTTTAATGGGCCTGAGACAGGGGGCCTACGAGCAGTACTTC. Residues: CASSLMGLRQGAYEQYF.

This clonotype was counted many times. The rearrangement uses TRBV2 and TRBJ1-6, with D uncertain. V lost 3 bases and J 4 bases, leaving 10 bases between the germline ends. There are 15 residues in the CDR3. The germline V gene encodes CDR1 SNHLY and CDR2 FYNNEI. CDR3 sequence: CASSDGSRYNSPLHF. CDR3 coding DNA: TGTGCCAGCAGTGATGGGAGTCGGTATAATTCACCCCTCCACTTT.

This clonotype was observed many times. The chain combines TRBV5-1 with TRBJ1-5; TRBD1 matches at 7 bases. The V gene's germline CDR1 is SGHRS and CDR2 YFSETQ. CDR3 length equals 16 residues. Unmatched junction bases numbered 7, after V lost 0 bases and J lost 4 bases. The CDR3 nucleotides read TGCGCCAGCAGCTTGGGACAGGGAGGTTCAAATCAGCCCCAGCATTTT. Protein sequence: CASSLGQGGSNQPQHF. Full variable domain (remainder filled in from reference TRBV5-1 and TRBJ1-5): KAGVTQTPRYLIKTRGQQVTLSCSPISGHRSVSWYQQTPGQGLQFLFEYFSETQRNKGNFPGRFSGRQFSNSRSEMNVSTLELGDSALYLCASSLGQGGSNQPQHFGDGTRLSIL.

This clonotype was counted a single time. The chain is built from TRBV5-6 and TRBJ1-1; weak D call: TRBD1 (5 bases). Germline values: CDR1 SGHDT, CDR2 YYEEEE. V lost 4 bases, J lost 3 bases, and 22 bases lay in between. The CDR3 is 17 amino acids. The CDR3: CASSDDRDGGWDTEAFF. DNA of the CDR3: TGTGCCAGCAGCGATGACCGGGACGGCGGATGGGACACTGAAGCTTTCTTT.